This T cell receptor (beta chain) emerged from a study of CD4 T cells in relation to SARS-CoV-2 and coronaviruses. Profiling relied on immunoSEQ multiplex PCR, and the TCRdb table lists in-frame clones only, not all of them. The repertoire holds 28,000 or so clones, with around 76% as singletons. V lost 0 bases and J lost 7; bases outside the gene matches: 8. Germline CDR1 LGHNA, CDR2 YNFKEQ. The CDR3 covers 17 residues. The table lists this clone with a few counts. Its specificity is unknown. Before the COVID-19 pandemic, during about 2010-2019, CD4+ T cells were taken from unexposed donors. After nine to ten days of culture, CD4+ T cells were isolated. Around 2 million PBMCs per well were cultured with about 9.8 IU/ml IL-2.

The V gene is TRBV4-2, the J gene TRBJ2-1; 11 bases are shared with TRBD2. The TCR sequence derives from a human donor in good health. Sequenced: CD4+ T cells from PBMCs, cultured in vitro. The CDR3 sequence is CASSQDIGTSGSNEQFF. CDR3 nucleotide sequence: TGTGCCAGCAGCCAAGATATTGGCACTAGCGGGAGTAATGAGCAGTTCTTC.